This TCR beta chain was documented in a study of blood T cell repertoires in COVID-19. Study summary: Sites across the United States, Italy and Spain contributed samples from acute and convalescent COVID-19. Sample material is recorded as cDNA or gDNA derived from T cells, B-cell-depleted T cells, or PBMCs.

V shed 7 bases, J shed 1 base, and the junction held 7 bases outside the gene matches. This CDR3 is 14 amino acids long. Germline CDR1 MDHEN, CDR2 SYDVKM. Authors' processing steps: Reference gene primer amplification gave nucleated cell count estimates. The repertoire was sequenced with immunoSEQ multiplex PCR; TCRdb's copy has only in-frame clones and lacks some. The V and J calls and clone size were taken over from that table, and D and trimming were inferred from the DNA. Among hundreds of thousands of clones listed, 65% to 90% were seen once. This chain links TRBV28 with TRBJ2-7, with TRBD1 matching 7 bases. This TCR derives from a woman in her forties or fifties with acute or convalescent COVID-19. The sequenced material came from peripheral blood. CDR3 sequence reads: CASMFGDRSYEQYF. Here the CDR3 DNA reads TGTGCCAGCATGTTTGGGGACAGATCCTACGAGCAGTACTTC.